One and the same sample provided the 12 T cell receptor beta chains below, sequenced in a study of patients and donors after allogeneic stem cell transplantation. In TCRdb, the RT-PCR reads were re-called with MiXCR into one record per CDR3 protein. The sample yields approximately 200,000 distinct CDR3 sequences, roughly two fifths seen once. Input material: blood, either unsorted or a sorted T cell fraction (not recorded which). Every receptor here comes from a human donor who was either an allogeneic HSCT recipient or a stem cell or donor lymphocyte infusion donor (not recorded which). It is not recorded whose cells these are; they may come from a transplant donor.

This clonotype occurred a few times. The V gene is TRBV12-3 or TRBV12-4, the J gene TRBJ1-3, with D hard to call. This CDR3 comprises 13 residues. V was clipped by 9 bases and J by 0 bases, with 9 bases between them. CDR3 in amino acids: CASSILSGNTIYF. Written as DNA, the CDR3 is TGTGCCAGTAGCATACTCTCTGGAAACACCATATATTTT.

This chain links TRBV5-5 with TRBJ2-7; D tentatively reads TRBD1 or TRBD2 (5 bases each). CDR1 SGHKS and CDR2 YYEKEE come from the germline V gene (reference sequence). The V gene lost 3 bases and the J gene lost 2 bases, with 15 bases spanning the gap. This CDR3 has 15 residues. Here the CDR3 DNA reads TGTGCCAGCAGCTATCGACGAGAGGGGACCTACGAGCAGTACTTC. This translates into CASSYRREGTYEQYF.

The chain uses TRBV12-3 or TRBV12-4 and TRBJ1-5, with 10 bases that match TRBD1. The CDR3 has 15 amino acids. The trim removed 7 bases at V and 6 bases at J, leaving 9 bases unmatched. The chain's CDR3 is CASTLDRGRVQPQHF. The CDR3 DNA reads TGTGCCAGCACCCTAGACAGGGGGCGCGTTCAGCCCCAGCATTTT.

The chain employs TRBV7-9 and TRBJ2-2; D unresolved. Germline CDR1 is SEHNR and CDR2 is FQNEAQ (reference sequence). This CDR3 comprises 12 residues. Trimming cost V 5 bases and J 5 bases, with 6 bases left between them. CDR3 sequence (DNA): TGTGCCAGCAGCAGGAGAACCGGGGAGCTGTTTTTT. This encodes CASSRRTGELFF.

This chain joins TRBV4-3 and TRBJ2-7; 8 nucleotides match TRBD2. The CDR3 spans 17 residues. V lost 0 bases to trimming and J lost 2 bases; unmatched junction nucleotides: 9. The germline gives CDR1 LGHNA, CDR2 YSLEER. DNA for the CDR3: TGCGCCAGCAGCCAAGATTTTGAAGGACTAGCAGCCTACGAGCAGTACTTC. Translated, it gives CASSQDFEGLAAYEQYF.

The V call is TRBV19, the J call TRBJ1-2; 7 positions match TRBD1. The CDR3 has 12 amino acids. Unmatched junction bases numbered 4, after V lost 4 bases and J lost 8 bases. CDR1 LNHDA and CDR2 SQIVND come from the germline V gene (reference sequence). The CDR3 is CASSNRGGGYTF. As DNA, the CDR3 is TGTGCCAGTAGTAACAGGGGAGGAGGCTACACCTTC.

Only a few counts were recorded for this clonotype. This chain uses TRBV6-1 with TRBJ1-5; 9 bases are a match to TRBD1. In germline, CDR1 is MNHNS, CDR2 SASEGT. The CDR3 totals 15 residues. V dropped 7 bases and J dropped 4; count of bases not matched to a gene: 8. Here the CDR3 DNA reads TGTGCCAGCACCCGAGGACAGGGGACTAATCAGCCCCAGCATTTT. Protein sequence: CASTRGQGTNQPQHF.

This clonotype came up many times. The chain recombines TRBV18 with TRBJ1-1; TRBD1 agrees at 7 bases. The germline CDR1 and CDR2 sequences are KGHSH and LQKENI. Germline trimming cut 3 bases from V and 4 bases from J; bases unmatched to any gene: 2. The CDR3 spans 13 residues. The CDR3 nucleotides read TGTGCCAGCTCACCCCAGGGGGGCACTGAAGCTTTCTTT. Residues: CASSPQGGTEAFF. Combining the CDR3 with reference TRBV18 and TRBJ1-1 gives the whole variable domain NAGVMQNPRHLVRRRGQEARLRCSPMKGHSHVYWYRQLPEEGLKFMVYLQKENIIDESGMPKERFSAEFPKEGPSILRIQQVVRGDSAAYFCASSPQGGTEAFFGQGTRLTVV.

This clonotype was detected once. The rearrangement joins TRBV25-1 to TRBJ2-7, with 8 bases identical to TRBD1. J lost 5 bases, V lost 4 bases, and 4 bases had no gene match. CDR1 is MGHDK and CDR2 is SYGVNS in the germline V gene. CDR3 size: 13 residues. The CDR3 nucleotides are TGTGCCAGCAGTGGGACAGGGCCCCACGAGCAGTACTTC. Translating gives CASSGTGPHEQYF.

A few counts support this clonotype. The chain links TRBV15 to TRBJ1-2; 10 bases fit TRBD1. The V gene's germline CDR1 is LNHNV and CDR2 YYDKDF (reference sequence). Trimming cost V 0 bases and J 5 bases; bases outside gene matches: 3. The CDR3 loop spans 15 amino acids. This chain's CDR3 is CATSRDRTGGYGYTF. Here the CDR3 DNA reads TGTGCCACCAGCAGAGATCGGACAGGGGGATATGGCTACACCTTC.

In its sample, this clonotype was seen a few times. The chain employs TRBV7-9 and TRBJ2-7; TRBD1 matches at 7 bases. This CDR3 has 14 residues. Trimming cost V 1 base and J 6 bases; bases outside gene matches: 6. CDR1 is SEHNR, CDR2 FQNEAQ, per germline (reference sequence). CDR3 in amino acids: CASSLVGQFPEQYF. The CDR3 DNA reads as TGTGCCAGCAGCTTAGTGGGACAGTTCCCCGAGCAGTACTTC.

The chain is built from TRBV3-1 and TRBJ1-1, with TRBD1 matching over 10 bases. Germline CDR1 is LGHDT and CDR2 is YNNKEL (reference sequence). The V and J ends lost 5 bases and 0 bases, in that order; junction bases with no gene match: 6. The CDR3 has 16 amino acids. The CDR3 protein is CASSKQTGGMNTEAFF. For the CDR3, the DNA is TGTGCCAGCAGCAAACAGACAGGGGGCATGAACACTGAAGCTTTCTTT. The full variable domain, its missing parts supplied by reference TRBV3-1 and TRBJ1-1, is DTAVSQTPKYLVTQMGNDKSIKCEQNLGHDTMYWYKQDSKKFLKIMFSYNNKELIINETVPNRFSPKSPDKAHLNLHINSLELGDSAVYFCASSKQTGGMNTEAFFGQGTRLTVV.